Each of the 21 T cell receptor beta chains below was sequenced from the same sample in a study of blood T cell repertoires in COVID-19. Clones were read by immunoSEQ multiplex PCR, and TCRdb kept only the in-frame ones, dropping some. The sample holds some 140,000 clones, approximately 87% seen once. The material sequenced was peripheral blood. All receptors come from a man aged 65 to 79 with active COVID-19.

This chain connects TRBV29-1 to TRBJ2-3, with D perhaps matching TRBD2 (5 bases). The CDR3 spans 12 residues. CDR1 is SQVTM, CDR2 ANQGSEA, per germline. V was pared by 3 bases and J by 4 bases, with 8 bases between. Here the CDR3 reads CSVERGSDTQYF. The CDR3 coding sequence is TGCAGCGTTGAGAGAGGGTCAGATACGCAGTATTTT.

The J gene is TRBJ2-7, the V gene TRBV4-1; D unresolved. CDR1 MGHRA and CDR2 YSYEKL come from the germline V gene. The V end was cut by 6 bases, the J end by 2 bases, with 11 bases between. The CDR3 consists of 13 residues. As DNA, the CDR3 is TGCGCCAGCAGTCAACACTTTACCTACGAGCAGTACTTC. Amino acid sequence: CASSQHFTYEQYF.

The chain carries TRBV11-2 and TRBJ2-7; 9 bases are a match to TRBD2. The CDR3 spans 16 residues. Germline V gene data show CDR1 as SGHAT and CDR2 as FQNNGV. V gave up 4 bases and J gave up 0 bases; unmatched junction bases: 7. The CDR3 coding sequence is TGTGCCAGCAGCTCCACTAGCGGGCAGAGCTCCTACGAGCAGTACTTC. Its protein is CASSSTSGQSSYEQYF.

This chain links TRBV20-1 with TRBJ2-3, with D maybe TRBD2 (6 bases). Germline CDR1 reads DFQATT; CDR2 reads SNEGSKA (reference sequence). V was shortened by 6 bases and J by 11 bases, with 15 bases between the two germline ends. The CDR3 length is 11 residues. CDR3 coding DNA: TGCAGTGCCCCCCGCGGGCGGGGGCAGTATTTT. Translation gives CSAPRGRGQYF.

The chain combines TRBV7-9 with TRBJ2-1; possibly TRBD1 for D (5 bases). Trimming stripped 10 bases from V and 0 bases from J, with 13 bases between. Germline V CDR1 and CDR2: SEHNR, FQNEAQ (reference sequence). The CDR3 loop spans 14 amino acids. This chain's CDR3 is CATSSGYSYNEQFF. Here the CDR3 DNA reads TGTGCCACCTCATCAGGGTACTCCTACAATGAGCAGTTCTTC.

This chain joins TRBV28 and TRBJ2-6; maybe TRBD1 (6 bases). V shed 1 base and J shed 3 bases, with 13 bases lying between them. Germline values: CDR1 MDHEN, CDR2 SYDVKM. CDR3 size: 17 residues. CDR3 coding DNA: TGTGCCAGCAGTTTATTCCCAGGGGTAGATGGGGCCAACGTCCTGACTTTC. It specifies CASSLFPGVDGANVLTF.

This chain joins TRBV3-1 (or the pseudogene TRBV3-2) and TRBJ2-3; TRBD2 aligns across 7 bases. CDR1 is LGHDT, CDR2 YNNKEL, per germline (reference sequence). V trimming: 0 bases; J trimming: 0 bases; junction bases outside the gene matches: 18. The CDR3 covers 21 residues. The CDR3 is CASSQEMASGDRFLSTDTQYF. The CDR3 region has the DNA TGTGCCAGCAGCCAAGAAATGGCCAGCGGGGACCGCTTTCTCAGCACAGATACGCAGTATTTT.

This chain's CDR3 is CASSDLAGSGNEQFF. Here the CDR3 DNA reads TGTGCCAGCAGCGACCTAGCGGGCTCGGGGAATGAGCAGTTCTTC. This chain uses TRBV11-3 with TRBJ2-1; 8 bases fit TRBD2. This CDR3 comprises 15 residues. V shed 5 bases and J 7 bases; nucleotides not matched to a gene: 10. Germline CDR1 and CDR2: SGHNT and YENEEA.

The chain uses TRBV30 and TRBJ1-4; 7 positions agree with TRBD1. Looked up from germline, CDR1 is GTSNPN and CDR2 is SVGIG (reference sequence). The CDR3 has 15 residues. Trimming cost V 0 bases and J 6 bases; bases outside gene matches: 7. CDR3 DNA: TGTGCCTGGAGTGTAATGGGGACAGTGGATGAAAAACTGTTTTTT. Its translation is CAWSVMGTVDEKLFF.

The chain employs TRBV19 and TRBJ2-5; a possible D gene is TRBD2 (7 bases). Germline CDR1 reads LNHDA; CDR2 reads SQIVND (reference sequence). Deletions cut 6 bases from V and 4 bases from J, with 12 bases between. The CDR3 is 13 amino acids. In DNA, the CDR3 is TGTGCCAGTAGGGGGGGGGCTGGAGAGACCCAGTACTTC. Amino acids: CASRGGAGETQYF.

The J gene is TRBJ2-7, the V gene TRBV19; maybe TRBD2 (7 bases). The CDR3 has 15 amino acids. V was pared by 6 bases and J by 3 bases, with 18 bases between. CDR1 and CDR2 from the germline V gene are LNHDA and SQIVND (reference sequence). CDR3 DNA sequence: TGTGCCAGTAGCCAATGGGGGGGCGACTTCTACGAGCAGTACTTC. This gives the protein CASSQWGGDFYEQYF.

The chain has TRBV7-2 and TRBJ1-2, with TRBD1 as a possible D gene (6 bases). Germline lookup yields CDR1 SGHTA and CDR2 FQGNSA. This CDR3 has 12 amino acids. The ends were cut back, 5 bases at V and 10 bases at J, with 14 bases in the middle. In nucleotides, the CDR3 is TGTGCCAGCAGCCGAACAGGGTACTTCTACACCTTC. This codes for CASSRTGYFYTF.

The chain is built from TRBV6-2 or TRBV6-3 and TRBJ1-5, with D maybe TRBD1 (5 bases). V gave up 5 bases and J gave up 0 bases, with 8 bases separating them. The length of the CDR3 is 14 residues. CDR1 and CDR2 (germline): MNHEY, SVGEGT. CDR3 DNA: TGTGCCAGCAGTGCCCAGGGTAGCAATCAGCCCCAGCATTTT. It yields the protein CASSAQGSNQPQHF.

The CDR3 DNA is TGTGCCAGCAGCTCGTGGGGGCGAGGGAGAGATGAGCAGTTCTTC. Protein sequence: CASSSWGRGRDEQFF. V and J are TRBV11-2 and TRBJ2-1; D possibly corresponds to TRBD1 (6 bases). The CDR3 loop spans 15 amino acids. CDR1 and CDR2 (germline): SGHAT, FQNNGV. The germline V and J ends were trimmed by 4 bases and 8 bases, with 18 bases remaining between them.

V is TRBV3-1 (or the pseudogene TRBV3-2) and J is TRBJ2-1; 8 bases are a match to TRBD2. Germline values: CDR1 LGHDT, CDR2 YNNKEL (reference sequence). There are 15 residues in the CDR3. J gave up 6 bases and V 1 base, and 5 bases lay outside the gene matches. The CDR3 region has the DNA TGTGCCAGCAGCCAAGTTCCGGGGGGGGGCAATGAGCAGTTCTTC. The encoded protein is CASSQVPGGGNEQFF.

This clone has only one observation. The chain is built from TRBV5-1 and TRBJ1-1; 9 nucleotides align to TRBD1. This CDR3 region has 14 residues. Germline CDR1 reads SGHRS; CDR2 reads YFSETQ. The J segment lost 6 bases and the V segment lost 3 bases, leaving 6 bases of the junction unmatched. The CDR3 region has the DNA TGCGCCAGCAGCTGGGGACAGGGAGGGCCTGAAGCTTTCTTT. Translated: CASSWGQGGPEAFF.

The chain couples TRBV7-2 to TRBJ1-1; TRBD1 aligns across 8 bases. Trimming cost V 3 bases and J 1 base; bases outside gene matches: 1. Germline loops: CDR1 SGHTA, CDR2 FQGNSA. This CDR3 has 14 residues. In DNA form, the CDR3 reads TGTGCCAGCAGCTTCGACAGGGGGAACACTGAAGCTTTCTTT. It codes for CASSFDRGNTEAFF.

The chain carries TRBV15 and TRBJ1-4, with a tentative D call TRBD1 (5 bases). Between the trimmed V and J ends, which lost 0 bases and 4 bases, there was a span of 6 bases. This CDR3 has 14 amino acids. Germline lookup yields CDR1 LNHNV and CDR2 YYDKDF (reference sequence). CDR3 sequence reads: CATSRDRVNEKLFF. Here the CDR3 DNA reads TGTGCCACCAGCAGAGACAGGGTTAATGAAAAACTGTTTTTT.

This sequence joins TRBV28 and TRBJ1-5, with a tentative D call TRBD1 (6 bases). Trimming stripped 3 bases from V and 3 bases from J, with 15 bases between. The V gene's germline CDR1 is MDHEN and CDR2 SYDVKM. CDR3 length equals 16 residues. CDR3 sequence: CASSLGAQAHNQPQHF. DNA for the CDR3: TGTGCCAGCAGTTTGGGGGCCCAGGCCCACAATCAGCCCCAGCATTTT.

The chain couples TRBV14 to TRBJ2-1, with D uncertain. This CDR3 spans 11 amino acids. CDR1 is SGHDN and CDR2 is FVKESK in the germline V gene. Trimming took off 6 bases at V and 5 bases at J, with 5 bases between the two ends. The DNA for the CDR3 is TGTGCCAGCAGGGAGAACAATGAGCAGTTCTTC. Translated: CASRENNEQFF.

The CDR3 DNA follows: TGTGCCAGCTCCCTCCGGGACAGGGTCCTTCCTGGAAACACCATATATTTT. This translates into CASSLRDRVLPGNTIYF. The V call is TRBV18, the J call TRBJ1-3; 9 bases are shared with TRBD1. CDR3 size: 17 residues. After removal of 6 bases from V and 2 bases from J, the junction contained 11 bases not matched to a gene. Germline CDR1 and CDR2: KGHSH and LQKENI.